These 8 T cell receptor beta chains came from one sample sequenced in a study of T-cell reconstitution after alpha-beta-depleted transplantation in children. It was with unique molecular identifiers that the TCRbeta library was prepared. In TCRdb, the PCR reads were re-called with MiXCR into one record per CDR3 protein. The table shows 210,000 or so distinct CDR3 sequences, with approximately 10% occurring only once. The source material was PBMCs, sampled before TCRalphabeta/CD19-depleted stem cell transplant. All receptors come from a child under three years old with acute myeloid leukemia, due to receive a stem cell transplant.

Ten or more counts support this clonotype. The chain has TRBV12-3 or TRBV12-4 and TRBJ1-2; D ambiguous. This CDR3 contains 13 residues. Trimming removed 3 bases at V and 4 bases at J, with 9 bases between. CDR3 nucleotides: TGTGCCAGCAGTTTCCAGCGTGGCTATGGCTACACCTTC. Residues: CASSFQRGYGYTF.

This clonotype was counted many times. The chain employs TRBV20-1 and TRBJ1-1; 9 nucleotides match TRBD1. Losses at the gene ends were 5 bases for V and 1 base for J; bases not matched to a gene: 2. The CDR3 length is 13 residues. In germline, CDR1 is DFQATT, CDR2 SNEGSKA (reference sequence). The CDR3 sequence is CSAPDRGNTEAFF. In nucleotides, the CDR3 is TGCAGTGCTCCGGACAGGGGGAACACTGAAGCTTTCTTT.

A word on this clonotype: This may be a read error, as it is one base from a much larger clone. The genes are TRBV28 and TRBJ1-4, with 10 bases matching TRBD1. The length of the CDR3 is 15 residues. Looked up from germline, CDR1 is MDHEN and CDR2 is SYDVKM. The CDR3 region is CAGSLAGTGDEKLFF. The CDR3 DNA follows: TGTGCCGGCAGTTTAGCCGGGACAGGGGACGAAAAACTGTTTTTT.

Concerning this clonotype: One end of the junction does not line up with germline, which may come from a read error. This rearrangement joins TRBV7-6 to TRBJ2-5; 10 nucleotides match TRBD2. In germline, CDR1 is SGHVS, CDR2 FNYEAQ. CDR3 length: 17 residues. CDR3 sequence reads: CASSLAPSGRSQETQYF. For the CDR3, the DNA is TGTGCCAGCAGCCTAGCCCCTAGCGGGAGAAGTCAAGAGACCCAGTACTTC. Supplemented by reference TRBV7-6 and TRBJ2-5, the full variable domain reads GAGVSQSPRYKVTKRGQDVALRCDPISGHVSLYWYRQALGQGPEFLTYFNYEAQQDKSGLPNDRFSAERPEGSISTLTIQRTEQRDSAMYRCASSLAPSGRSQETQYFGPGTRLLVL.

In this sample, this clonotype turned up many times. This chain links TRBV12-3 or TRBV12-4 with TRBJ2-1; D possibly uses TRBD1 or TRBD2 (6 bases each). V shed 6 bases and J shed 0 bases, with 15 bases lying between them. This CDR3 contains 16 residues. The CDR3 spells CASRPSGAGSYNEQFF. CDR3 bases: TGTGCCAGCAGACCATCGGGGGCCGGCTCCTACAATGAGCAGTTCTTC.

Ten or more counts support this clonotype. The gene calls are TRBV5-1 and TRBJ2-7; D perhaps matches TRBD1 (5 bases). Trimming cost V 4 bases and J 0 bases, with 11 bases left between them. Germline CDR1 is SGHRS and CDR2 is YFSETQ. This CDR3 has 14 amino acids. CDR3 in amino acids: CASSTTDASYEQYF. The CDR3 bases are TGCGCCAGCAGCACGACAGACGCCTCCTACGAGCAGTACTTC.

This clonotype occurred many times. The chain uses TRBV28 and TRBJ1-1, with D possibly matching TRBD1 (5 bases). Deletions cut 3 bases from V and 7 bases from J, with 9 bases between. The length of the CDR3 is 12 residues. CDR1 and CDR2 (germline): MDHEN, SYDVKM. The CDR3 spells CASSFREGEAFF. In DNA, the CDR3 is TGTGCCAGCAGTTTCAGGGAGGGTGAAGCTTTCTTT.

This clonotype was found many times. The chain couples TRBV13 to TRBJ1-1; D is perhaps TRBD1 (5 bases). Trimming left V 1 base short and J 7 bases short, with 10 bases between. This CDR3 has 13 amino acids. Germline loops: CDR1 PRHDT, CDR2 FYEKMQ (reference sequence). Here the CDR3 DNA reads TGTGCCAGCAGCTTAGCGCAGGGCGGTGAAGCTTTCTTT. This codes for CASSLAQGGEAFF. Variable domain in full (rest from reference TRBV13 and TRBJ1-1): AAGVIQSPRHLIKEKRETATLKCYPIPRHDTVYWYQQGPGQDPQFLISFYEKMQSDKGSIPDRFSAQQFSDYHSELNMSSLELGDSALYFCASSLAQGGEAFFGQGTRLTVV.